These T cell receptor beta chains were read from a single sample in a study of T cell responses to AZD1222 COVID-19 vaccine. Produced via immunoSEQ multiplex PCR; TCRdb's table is partial and in-frame only. The profile shows approximately 30,000 clones, roughly 73% of them singletons. Source: peripheral blood, taken on day 0 of AZD1222 vaccination. The origin of the receptors is an adult in good health. Each CDR3 is given with its conserved first and last residue. Fields, in order: clone size, V gene, D gene, J gene, CDR3 protein, CDR3 DNA. A D gene is named only where the DNA matches it firmly. Clone size, where shown, is once, few, many, or a class for clones that have expanded.

NA,TRBV5-8,NA,TRBJ1-2,CASSLTPGRANYGYTF,TGTGCCAGCAGCTTGACCCCGGGCAGGGCTAACTATGGCTACACCTTC
few,TRBV6-5,NA,TRBJ1-3,CASKRQSSGNTIYF,TGTGCCAGTAAAAGACAGAGCTCTGGAAACACCATATATTTT
once,TRBV10-3,NA,TRBJ1-1,CAISENSKNTEAFF,TGTGCCATCAGTGAGAACAGCAAGAACACTGAAGCTTTCTTT
NA,TRBV9,NA,TRBJ2-3,CASSVFSGSTDTQYF,TGTGCCAGCAGCGTATTTAGCGGAAGCACAGATACGCAGTATTTT
once,TRBV5-8,TRBD2,TRBJ2-5,CASSVGLAGFSETQYF,TGTGCCAGCAGCGTGGGACTAGCGGGATTCTCGGAGACCCAGTACTTC
NA,TRBV12-5,NA,TRBJ2-2,CASGVLKGRGTGELFF,TGTGCTAGTGGTGTACTTAAGGGGAGAGGGACCGGGGAGCTGTTTTTT
few,TRBV10-1,TRBD1,TRBJ1-1,CASSDSGQGGRAFF,TGCGCCAGCAGTGATTCCGGACAGGGGGGACGAGCTTTCTTT
NA,TRBV6-5,TRBD1,TRBJ1-2,CASSSDRGMGGYTF,TGTGCCAGCAGCTCCGACAGGGGGATGGGGGGCTACACCTTC
NA,TRBV19,NA,TRBJ1-1,CASSISGFSLNTEAFF,TGTGCCAGTAGTATCTCTGGCTTTTCTCTGAACACTGAAGCTTTCTTT
NA,TRBV4-3,NA,TRBJ1-1,CASSQDRVLETEAFF,TGCGCCAGCAGCCAAGATCGGGTGTTGGAAACTGAAGCTTTCTTT
once,TRBV10-3,NA,TRBJ1-6,CAISESGSEYSPLHF,TGTGCCATCAGTGAGTCGGGCAGCGAATATTCACCCCTCCACTTT
NA,TRBV10-3,NA,TRBJ1-2,CAISEPAVAYYGYTF,TGTGCCATCAGTGAGCCGGCAGTCGCATACTATGGCTACACCTTC
once,TRBV5-1,NA,TRBJ2-4,CASSLEGGRGVKNIQYF,TGCGCCAGCAGCTTGGAGGGCGGCAGGGGGGTCAAAAACATTCAGTACTTC
NA,TRBV18,TRBD1,TRBJ2-1,CASSQQPGQGYNEQFF,TGTGCCAGCTCTCAACAACCGGGACAGGGATACAATGAGCAGTTCTTC
NA,TRBV11-2,TRBD1,TRBJ2-3,CASSSYRGRGDTQYF,TGTGCCAGCAGCTCCTACAGGGGGCGCGGAGATACGCAGTATTTT
NA,TRBV6-5,TRBD1,TRBJ1-6,CASSSIQGTGNSPLHF,TGTGCCAGCAGTTCCATACAGGGGACTGGGAATTCACCCCTCCACTTT
NA,TRBV7-9,NA,TRBJ1-3,CASSFGGGNTIYF,TGTGCCAGCAGCTTCGGAGGCGGAAACACCATATATTTT
NA,TRBV6-5,TRBD2,TRBJ2-3,CASSLLSGGDTQYF,TGTGCCAGCAGCCTACTGAGCGGGGGAGATACGCAGTATTTT
NA,TRBV20-1,NA,TRBJ2-5,CSASIGLAQETQYF,TGCAGTGCTAGTATCGGACTGGCCCAAGAGACCCAGTACTTC
NA,TRBV14,NA,TRBJ1-2,CASSQGASGFYGYTF,TGTGCCAGCAGCCAAGGGGCCTCTGGGTTCTATGGCTACACCTTC
NA,TRBV7-2,NA,TRBJ1-1,CASSWDGTEAFF,TGTGCCAGCAGCTGGGACGGGACCGAAGCTTTCTTT
medium-sized,TRBV28,TRBD1,TRBJ1-1,CASIGTGGRTEAFF,TGTGCCAGCATCGGGACAGGGGGAAGGACTGAAGCTTTCTTT
NA,TRBV18,NA,TRBJ2-3,CASSPVQGGTDTQYF,TGTGCCAGCTCACCGGTACAAGGGGGCACAGATACGCAGTATTTT
NA,TRBV7-7,NA,TRBJ2-2,CASSLASVGTGELFF,TGTGCTAGCAGCTTAGCTAGCGTGGGCACCGGGGAGCTGTTTTTT
few,TRBV10-1,TRBD2,TRBJ2-1,CASSATSGGNEQFF,TGCGCCAGCAGTGCGACTAGCGGGGGGAATGAGCAGTTCTTC
NA,TRBV2,TRBD1,TRBJ1-6,CASREDRGKGSPLHF,TGTGCCAGCAGAGAGGACAGGGGTAAAGGGTCACCCCTCCACTTT
once,TRBV11-3,NA,TRBJ2-1,CASSLGTGNEQFF,TGTGCCAGCAGTTTGGGGACGGGCAATGAGCAGTTCTTC
NA,TRBV15,NA,TRBJ2-5,CATSRDKGPRGTQYF,TGTGCCACCAGCAGAGATAAGGGCCCCCGCGGGACCCAGTACTTC
NA,TRBV19,NA,TRBJ2-7,CASSGWDTSYEQYF,TGTGCCAGTAGTGGGTGGGACACCTCCTACGAGCAGTACTTC